One sample yielded the 27 T cell receptor beta chains listed below, sequenced in a study of blood T cell repertoires in COVID-19. Only in-frame clones appear in the TCRdb table, and some are missing; sequencing was by immunoSEQ multiplex PCR. The repertoire holds just over 250,000 clones, with approximately 89% as singletons. The sequencing sample was made of peripheral blood. The receptors come from a woman aged 50 to 60 with acute or convalescent COVID-19.

This clone was observed a single time. V gene TRBV5-1 combines with J gene TRBJ1-4; 8 bases are a match to TRBD1. The J segment lost 4 bases and the V segment lost 4 bases, leaving 6 bases of the junction unmatched. Germline loops: CDR1 SGHRS, CDR2 YFSETQ. This CDR3 comprises 15 residues. The DNA for the CDR3 is TGCGCCAGCAGCACAGGGACAGGAAGTAATGAAAAACTGTTTTTT. Its translation: CASSTGTGSNEKLFF. Full variable domain (rest looked up from reference TRBV5-1 and TRBJ1-4): KAGVTQTPRYLIKTRGQQVTLSCSPISGHRSVSWYQQTPGQGLQFLFEYFSETQRNKGNFPGRFSGRQFSNSRSEMNVSTLELGDSALYLCASSTGTGSNEKLFFGSGTQLSVL.

V gene TRBV7-6 combines with J gene TRBJ2-2; 7 bases agree with TRBD1. CDR1 is SGHVS, CDR2 FNYEAQ, per germline. Losses at the gene ends were 0 bases for V and 6 bases for J; bases not matched to a gene: 7. The CDR3 totals 16 residues. The CDR3 loop is CASSLAPTGVAGELFF. The CDR3 DNA sequence: TGTGCCAGCAGCTTAGCGCCTACAGGGGTGGCCGGGGAGCTGTTTTTT.

The chain joins TRBV27 to TRBJ1-2, with D uncertain. CDR3 length equals 12 residues. The germline CDR1 and CDR2 sequences are MNHEY and SMNVEV (reference sequence). Trimming removed 8 bases from V and 5 bases from J, with 12 bases in between. The chain's CDR3 is CASRGVGYGYTF. CDR3 bases: TGTGCCAGCCGCGGGGTGGGGTATGGCTACACCTTC.

This rearrangement joins TRBV7-3 to TRBJ2-5; no reliable D call. Germline V gene lookup returns CDR1 SGHTA and CDR2 FQGTGA. V dropped 0 bases and J dropped 2 bases, with 4 bases sitting between them. This CDR3 comprises 13 residues. The CDR3 loop reads CASSLTIQETQYF. In DNA, the CDR3 is TGTGCCAGCAGCTTAACTATACAAGAGACCCAGTACTTC.

The rearrangement uses TRBV11-2 and TRBJ1-1; D call uncertain. Germline loops: CDR1 SGHAT, CDR2 FQNNGV. The V end lost 3 bases, the J end lost 10 bases, and 9 bases lay between the germline ends. The CDR3 has 11 amino acids. The DNA of the CDR3 is TGTGCCAGCAGCTTTCTAGACCGAGCTTTCTTT. Protein product: CASSFLDRAFF. The full variable domain, its missing parts supplied by reference TRBV11-2 and TRBJ1-1, is EAGVAQSPRYKIIEKRQSVAFWCNPISGHATLYWYQQILGQGPKLLIQFQNNGVVDDSQLPKDRFSAERLKGVDSTLKIQPAKLEDSAVYLCASSFLDRAFFGQGTRLTVV.

This chain links TRBV2 with TRBJ1-2; 11 bases fit TRBD1. The ends lost 6 bases at V and 8 bases at J; junction bases unmatched: 8. Per the germline V gene, CDR1 is SNHLY and CDR2 is FYNNEI. The length of the CDR3 is 14 residues. CDR3 sequence (DNA): TGTGCCAGCAGCAGTGGACAGGGGGCTCAAGGCTACACCTTC. Translated, it gives CASSSGQGAQGYTF.

This chain links TRBV19 with TRBJ1-1; possibly TRBD1 for D (5 bases). The V and J ends lost 2 bases and 7 bases respectively, with 11 bases between them. Germline V lookup: CDR1 LNHDA, CDR2 SQIVND (reference sequence). The CDR3 loop spans 13 amino acids. Written as DNA, the CDR3 is TGTGCCAGTAGTATATTACTGGACAATGAAGCTTTCTTT. This codes for CASSILLDNEAFF. Using reference TRBV19 and TRBJ1-1 for the parts outside the CDR3, the full variable domain is DGGITQSPKYLFRKEGQNVTLSCEQNLNHDAMYWYRQDPGQGLRLIYYSQIVNDFQKGDIAEGYSVSREKKESFPLTVTSAQKNPTAFYLCASSILLDNEAFFGQGTRLTVV.

This clone was seen only once. The chain carries TRBV19 and TRBJ2-1, with 8 nucleotides matching TRBD1. Germline assignment: CDR1 LNHDA and CDR2 SQIVND (reference sequence). V was pared by 5 bases and J by 14 bases, with 14 bases of the junction left unmatched. The CDR3 runs to 14 residues. For the CDR3, the DNA is TGTGCCAGTAGTGGCGGATTAACAGGGGGTTGGGAGTTCTTC. It codes for CASSGGLTGGWEFF.

This chain uses TRBV7-8 with TRBJ1-5; D call uncertain. Per the germline V gene, CDR1 is SGHVS and CDR2 is FQNEAQ. Deletions cut 5 bases from V and 6 bases from J, with 17 bases between. The CDR3 covers 15 residues. CDR3 in DNA: TGTGCCAGCAGCCTAGGACTTAGTTTCAGTCAGCCCCAGCATTTT. As protein: CASSLGLSFSQPQHF.

The gene calls are TRBV11-2 and TRBJ2-4; possible D gene TRBD2, 7 bases. V was cut by 1 base and J by 6 bases, with 22 bases left in between. Germline CDR1 is SGHAT and CDR2 is FQNNGV. The CDR3 spans 18 residues. CDR3 sequence (DNA): TGTGCCAGCAGCTTAGGCTGGGGGGGGCAGGGCGAGGTAAACATTCAGTACTTC. It codes for CASSLGWGGQGEVNIQYF.

The chain couples TRBV30 to TRBJ1-4; TRBD1 matches 7 bases. The CDR3 is 15 residues long. The V gene end was trimmed by 3 bases and the J gene end by 8 bases; junction bases not matched to a gene: 12. Germline-derived CDR1 and CDR2 are GTSNPN and SVGIG (reference sequence). In nucleotides, the CDR3 is TGTGCCTGGAGGGAGACACAGGGGTTTTCGGAAAAACTGTTTTTT. Translating gives CAWRETQGFSEKLFF.

The genes are TRBV24-1 and TRBJ2-1; 7 bases are a match to TRBD2. The germline gives CDR1 KGHDR, CDR2 SFDVKD. The CDR3 runs to 20 residues. V lost 3 bases to trimming and J lost 1 base; unmatched junction nucleotides: 17. The CDR3 coding sequence is TGTGCCACCAGTGATGCCTTTTTGCGGGAGAAGGGTGCATCCTACAATGAGCAGTTCTTC. It is translated as CATSDAFLREKGASYNEQFF.

This clone was found once. The chain has TRBV9 and TRBJ2-5, with TRBD2 matching 7 bases. Germline V CDR1 and CDR2: SGDLS, YYNGEE. Trimming at V came to 5 bases and at J to 4 bases, leaving 8 bases not matched to a gene. The length of the CDR3 is 14 residues. The CDR3 bases are TGTGCCAGCAGTTACGGACTAGTCGGAGAGACCCAGTACTTC. Protein sequence: CASSYGLVGETQYF.

The table lists this clone with a count of one. The V gene is TRBV29-1, the J gene TRBJ1-1, with D possibly TRBD1 on 6 matching bases. The CDR3 has 14 residues. V was pared by 2 bases and J by 5 bases, with 15 bases between. Germline lookup yields CDR1 SQVTM and CDR2 ANQGSEA. CDR3 sequence reads: CSVETRGLGTEAFF. The CDR3 nucleotides are TGCAGCGTTGAAACCAGGGGCCTCGGAACTGAAGCTTTCTTT.

The V gene is TRBV7-9, the J gene TRBJ2-4, with 8 bases that match TRBD1. This CDR3 is 14 amino acids long. The germline gives CDR1 SEHNR, CDR2 FQNEAQ (reference sequence). V shed 5 bases and J 4 bases; nucleotides not matched to a gene: 4. The CDR3 sequence: CASSHDRGKNIQYF. The CDR3 DNA reads as TGTGCCAGCAGCCACGACAGGGGTAAAAACATTCAGTACTTC.

The chain has TRBV28 and TRBJ2-1; 9 nucleotides line up with TRBD2. The CDR3 has 15 amino acids. The junction had 9 bases not matched to a gene; V was cut back by 2 bases and J by 10 bases. Germline V CDR1 and CDR2: MDHEN, SYDVKM. CDR3 loop: CASSLGTSTSWEQFF. The DNA for the CDR3 is TGTGCCAGCAGTTTAGGGACTAGCACCTCGTGGGAGCAGTTCTTC.

The V gene is TRBV27, the J gene TRBJ2-3, with a tentative D call TRBD1 (6 bases). V gave up 2 bases and J gave up 2 bases, with 14 bases separating them. This CDR3 has 16 residues. Germline V CDR1 and CDR2: MNHEY, SMNVEV (reference sequence). The CDR3 DNA follows: TGTGCCAGCAGTTTACAGGGGTTTCGGGTCACAGATACGCAGTATTTT. It codes for CASSLQGFRVTDTQYF.

This chain uses TRBV19 with TRBJ1-2, with unresolved D. The ends were cut back, 7 bases at V and 2 bases at J, with 14 bases in the middle. CDR3 length: 14 residues. Germline values: CDR1 LNHDA, CDR2 SQIVND (reference sequence). The CDR3 sequence: CASTNGAINYGYTF. The CDR3 nucleotides read TGTGCCAGTACTAACGGAGCAATAAACTATGGCTACACCTTC.

The chain combines TRBV20-1 with TRBJ2-1; a weak D match, TRBD2 (6 bases). The length of the CDR3 is 16 residues. Trimming took off 3 bases at V and 0 bases at J, with 15 bases between the two ends. The germline V gene has CDR1 DFQATT and CDR2 SNEGSKA (reference sequence). CDR3 amino acids: CSASVSSADSYNEQFF. CDR3 DNA: TGCAGTGCTAGTGTTTCTAGCGCGGACTCCTACAATGAGCAGTTCTTC.

The chain has TRBV5-1 and TRBJ2-7, with 13 positions matching TRBD2. V lost 4 bases, J lost 3 bases, and 7 bases stayed unmatched. Germline CDR1 reads SGHRS; CDR2 reads YFSETQ. This CDR3 is built from 16 residues. CDR3 region: CASSRTSGGLNYEQYF. The DNA of the CDR3 is TGCGCCAGCAGCCGGACTAGCGGGGGCCTGAACTACGAGCAGTACTTC.

In DNA form, the CDR3 reads TGTGCCAGCAGCTTTCAGGCGCAGCGGGAGTTGGGTGAGCAGTTCTTC. Its protein is CASSFQAQRELGEQFF. The V and J genes are TRBV7-2 and TRBJ2-1; 8 positions match TRBD2. The V segment lost 3 bases and the J segment 9 bases; nucleotides outside the gene matches: 13. The CDR3 runs to 16 residues. Germline values: CDR1 SGHTA, CDR2 FQGNSA.

The V gene is TRBV27, the J gene TRBJ2-5, with 8 bases that match TRBD2. V gave up 0 bases and J gave up 2 bases; unmatched junction bases: 8. Germline V gives CDR1 MNHEY, CDR2 SMNVEV (reference sequence). This CDR3 is built from 17 residues. The CDR3 loop is CASSLSTRTSRQETQYF. In nucleotides, the CDR3 is TGTGCCAGCAGTTTATCGACTCGGACTAGCAGGCAAGAGACCCAGTACTTC.

Only one count was recorded for this clone. The chain is built from TRBV2 and TRBJ1-3; a weak D match, TRBD1 (6 bases). The CDR3 has 15 amino acids. V dropped 2 bases and J dropped 2 bases, with 10 bases sitting between them. CDR1 is SNHLY, CDR2 FYNNEI, per germline. CDR3: CASSETGPPGNTIYF. The CDR3 DNA sequence: TGTGCCAGCAGTGAAACAGGGCCCCCTGGAAACACCATATATTTT. The whole variable domain, remainder taken from reference TRBV2 and TRBJ1-3, is EPEVTQTPSHQVTQMGQEVILRCVPISNHLYFYWYRQILGQKVEFLVSFYNNEISEKSEIFDDQFSVERPDGSNFTLKIRSTKLEDSAMYFCASSETGPPGNTIYFGEGSWLTVV.

This clone was found a few times. This sequence joins TRBV2 and TRBJ1-5; D gene unclear. Germline CDR1 SNHLY, CDR2 FYNNEI. The CDR3 spans 13 residues. The germline V and J ends were trimmed by 8 bases and 0 bases, with 8 bases remaining between them. The CDR3 DNA reads as TGTGCCAGCGAGGAAAATAGCAATCAGCCCCAGCATTTT. This codes for CASEENSNQPQHF.

The chain combines TRBV7-2 with TRBJ2-7; TRBD2 might be the D (5 bases). From germline, CDR1 is SGHTA and CDR2 FQGNSA. V shed 1 base and J shed 0 bases, with 13 bases lying between them. The CDR3 consists of 16 residues. The CDR3: CASSLDAGLFSYEQYF. In DNA form, the CDR3 reads TGTGCCAGCAGCTTAGATGCCGGACTTTTCTCCTACGAGCAGTACTTC.

The chain links TRBV6-1 to TRBJ2-7; D might be TRBD2 (6 bases). Trimming pared 2 bases from V and 6 bases from J, leaving 17 bases between. Germline-derived CDR1 and CDR2 are MNHNS and SASEGT. This CDR3 is built from 15 residues. DNA for the CDR3: TGTGCCAGCAGTGAATATGGGCCTAGCGCCTCCGAGCAGTACTTC. Protein sequence: CASSEYGPSASEQYF.

J is TRBJ2-2 and V is TRBV24-1; D not certain. This CDR3 is built from 16 residues. Trimming removed 1 base at V and 3 bases at J, with 11 bases between. The germline gives CDR1 KGHDR, CDR2 SFDVKD. In DNA form, the CDR3 reads TGTGCCACCAGTGATTTTGACGGCGGAGACACCGGGGAGCTGTTTTTT. It is translated as CATSDFDGGDTGELFF.